This T cell receptor beta chain was sequenced in a study of regulatory T cells in long-lasting Graves disease. Study-level points and caveats: Sampling was limited to peripheral blood rather than thyroid tissue.

The time point is: newly diagnosed GD, antithyroid drugs for less than 3 months. Extracted RNA from PBMCs served as the source of the TCR library. Germline assignment: CDR1 LNHDA and CDR2 SQIVND (reference sequence). The CDR3 covers 14 residues. Germline trimming cut 4 bases from V and 1 base from J; bases unmatched to any gene: 1. With regard to this clonotype: The antigen remains undetermined.

iRepertoire HTBI primers and Arm-PCR of CDR3 regions built TCR beta libraries. TCRdb redid the calling of the multiplex PCR reads with MiXCR, one entry per CDR3 protein. The sample shows around 240,000 distinct CDR3 sequences, 18% of them seen only once. This same sample was also taken into another study, of T cells in Graves' hyperthyroidism and ophthalmopathy. As reported in that work: Hyperthyroidism was newly diagnosed in patients aged 18 to 65 (duration under 2 months). The primer set for the first-round RT-PCR of the TCR CDR3 was HTBI. Blood shared most expanded thyroid clonotypes above 0.001.

The sequence was obtained from a woman aged 25 to 39 with Graves disease. Sequenced here: peripheral blood mononuclear cells (PBMCs), sampled at new diagnosis, from a patient treated with antithyroid drugs. The chain links TRBV19 to TRBJ2-7; 10 nucleotides agree with TRBD2. This CDR3 reads CASSTSGGSYEQYF. CDR3 sequence (DNA): TGTGCCAGTAGTACTAGCGGGGGATCCTACGAGCAGTACTTC.